A single sample is the source of the 27 T cell receptor beta chains below, sequenced in a study of T cell repertoires in cytomegalovirus infection. No antigen has been identified for these receptors. MiXCR, applied by TCRdb to the reads, yields one record per CDR3 protein. The sample lists about 350,000 distinct CDR3 sequences, around a third occurring once. The source material was cultured PBMCs, sampled from culture after CMV antigen stimulation. These receptors were taken from a human donor in good health (CMV status not recorded). Some clones in this sample may be carry-over from other donors' samples.

This clonotype was seen many times. The rearrangement links TRBV7-2 to TRBJ2-2; maybe TRBD1 (5 bases). CDR1 and CDR2 (germline): SGHTA, FQGNSA. The CDR3 is 14 residues long. Trimming cost V 4 bases and J 5 bases, with 11 bases left between them. In nucleotides, the CDR3 is TGTGCCAGCAGCTATCTACAGGTTACCGGGGAGCTGTTTTTT. It encodes CASSYLQVTGELFF.

The chain is built from TRBV7-9 and TRBJ2-7, with TRBD2 matching over 9 bases. V gave up 5 bases and J gave up 0 bases; unmatched junction bases: 2. Per germline, CDR1 SEHNR and CDR2 FQNEAQ (reference sequence). The CDR3 extends over 14 amino acids. The CDR3: CASSRSGSSYEQYV. CDR3 nucleotide sequence: TGTGCCAGCAGCCGTAGCGGGAGCTCCTACGAGCAGTACGTC.

The chain uses TRBV19 and TRBJ2-3; the D gene is possibly TRBD1 (6 bases). CDR3 length: 12 amino acids. V lost 10 bases, J lost 4 bases, and 12 bases lay in between. Germline loops: CDR1 LNHDA, CDR2 SQIVND (reference sequence). CDR3 region: CATEGVPDTQYF. For the CDR3, the DNA is TGTGCCACCGAGGGGGTACCAGATACGCAGTATTTT.

In its sample, this clonotype was seen a few times. The chain recombines TRBV10-3 with TRBJ2-5, with TRBD2 matching 8 bases. This CDR3 has 16 amino acids. The germline CDR1 and CDR2 sequences are ENHRY and SYGVKD. Trimming at V came to 6 bases and at J to 1 base, leaving 10 bases not matched to a gene. Here the CDR3 reads CAIREGSAGGQETQYF. The CDR3 DNA sequence: TGTGCCATCAGGGAGGGTTCTGCGGGAGGCCAAGAGACCCAGTACTTC.

This chain uses TRBV4-3 with TRBJ2-2; 7 nucleotides align to TRBD2. V trimming: 0 bases; J trimming: 5 bases; junction bases outside the gene matches: 9. Germline V CDR1 and CDR2: LGHNA, YSLEER. This CDR3 has 17 residues. The CDR3 DNA reads as TGCGCCAGCAGCCAAGATGTCGCGGGAGTGGGAACCGGGGAGCTGTTTTTT. Its protein product is CASSQDVAGVGTGELFF.

The chain employs TRBV19 and TRBJ1-5; D is possibly TRBD1 (5 bases). CDR3 length: 15 amino acids. The germline gives CDR1 LNHDA, CDR2 SQIVND (reference sequence). V was trimmed by 3 bases and J by 4 bases, leaving 13 bases between them. CDR3 protein: CASSILSGANQPQHF. Written as DNA, the CDR3 is TGTGCCAGTAGTATTTTGTCTGGGGCTAATCAGCCCCAGCATTTT.

Comments on this clonotype: Compared with germline, one end of the junction differs, possibly owing to a read error. The chain links TRBV7-6 to TRBJ2-2; no firm D call. Germline lookup yields CDR1 SGHVS and CDR2 FNYEAQ. The CDR3 has 13 residues. The CDR3 loop is CASSLGSAGELFF. DNA for the CDR3: TGTGCTAGCAGCTTGGGGTCGGCCGGGGAGCTGTTTTTT.

This clonotype was seen a few times. The chain carries TRBV12-3 or TRBV12-4 and TRBJ1-1; 8 bases agree with TRBD1. V trimming: 4 bases; J trimming: 5 bases; junction bases outside the gene matches: 6. The CDR3 covers 14 residues. The CDR3 loop is CASSSSGGKTEAFF. The CDR3 DNA reads as TGTGCCAGCAGTTCATCAGGGGGCAAGACTGAAGCTTTCTTT.

The rearrangement joins TRBV10-3 to TRBJ1-1; 9 bases are shared with TRBD1. V was pared by 4 bases and J by 5 bases, with 8 bases of the junction left unmatched. The CDR3 is 15 amino acids. Germline assignment: CDR1 ENHRY and CDR2 SYGVKD. CDR3 sequence (DNA): TGTGCCATCAGTGCGGGACAGGGCCGTGGGACTGAAGCTTTCTTT. Amino acid sequence: CAISAGQGRGTEAFF.

This CDR3 is CSVDGRKETQYF. For the CDR3, the DNA is TGCAGCGTTGATGGTAGAAAAGAGACCCAGTACTTC. This sequence joins TRBV29-1 and TRBJ2-5; no definite D call. Germline loops: CDR1 SQVTM, CDR2 ANQGSEA. This CDR3 comprises 12 residues. V was cut by 3 bases and J by 3 bases, with 8 bases left in between.

In its sample, this clonotype was seen a few times. V gene TRBV11-2 combines with J gene TRBJ2-3, with 8 positions matching TRBD2. There are 15 residues in the CDR3. V gave up 5 bases and J gave up 3 bases; unmatched junction bases: 7. Germline lookup yields CDR1 SGHAT and CDR2 FQNNGV. The CDR3 DNA sequence: TGTGCCAGCAGCCCTCTGTCGGGGGGGACAGATACGCAGTATTTT. As protein: CASSPLSGGTDTQYF. Together with reference TRBV11-2 and TRBJ2-3, the CDR3 gives the full variable domain: EAGVAQSPRYKIIEKRQSVAFWCNPISGHATLYWYQQILGQGPKLLIQFQNNGVVDDSQLPKDRFSAERLKGVDSTLKIQPAKLEDSAVYLCASSPLSGGTDTQYFGPGTRLTVL.

This clonotype has more than one count but fewer than ten. This chain connects TRBV6-2 or TRBV6-3 to TRBJ2-1; a weak D match, TRBD2 (5 bases). Trimming left V 7 bases short and J 11 bases short, with 27 bases between. CDR3 length equals 16 residues. Per the germline V gene, CDR1 is MNHEY and CDR2 is SVGEGT. The CDR3 coding sequence is TGTGCCAGCACCGAACTTTCCCGGAGGAAGGGTGGGAAGCAGTTCTTC. This codes for CASTELSRRKGGKQFF.

CDR3 sequence: CASSMGTVRYNEQFF. CDR3 sequence (DNA): TGCGCCAGCAGCATGGGGACCGTCCGGTACAATGAGCAGTTCTTC. This chain uses TRBV5-1 with TRBJ2-1; D might be TRBD1 or TRBD2, each matching 5 bases. Germline assignment: CDR1 SGHRS and CDR2 YFSETQ. The ends were cut back, 4 bases at V and 4 bases at J, with 15 bases in the middle. This CDR3 has 15 residues.

The chain carries TRBV7-9 and TRBJ2-1, with 9 bases fitting TRBD2. The CDR3 runs to 15 residues. Germline V CDR1 and CDR2: SEHNR, FQNEAQ (reference sequence). V trimming: 5 bases; J trimming: 7 bases; junction bases outside the gene matches: 9. The CDR3 is CASSQGLAGKNEQFF. Written as DNA, the CDR3 is TGTGCCAGCAGCCAAGGCCTAGCGGGAAAGAATGAGCAGTTCTTC.

The rearrangement uses TRBV7-2 and TRBJ2-7; no clear D. Per the germline V gene, CDR1 is SGHTA and CDR2 is FQGNSA. The V gene lost 2 bases and the J gene lost 7 bases, with 18 bases spanning the gap. The CDR3 has 15 amino acids. The CDR3 loop reads CASSLWSPSRPEQYF. The CDR3 DNA follows: TGTGCCAGCAGCTTATGGTCACCCAGTAGACCAGAGCAGTACTTC.

V and J are TRBV19 and TRBJ2-1; the D gene is possibly TRBD1 (5 bases). The CDR3 length is 14 residues. Germline-derived CDR1 and CDR2 are LNHDA and SQIVND (reference sequence). The V and J ends lost 4 bases and 4 bases respectively, with 11 bases between them. Here the CDR3 DNA reads TGTGCCAGTAGTACCAGACAGACATACAATGAGCAGTTCTTC. Residues: CASSTRQTYNEQFF.

The chain joins TRBV28 to TRBJ1-2; 10 nucleotides align to TRBD1. In germline, CDR1 is MDHEN, CDR2 SYDVKM. CDR3 length: 14 amino acids. V was pared by 6 bases and J by 3 bases, with 4 bases of the junction left unmatched. The CDR3 DNA reads as TGTGCCAGCAGGCGACAGGGGGCGGACTATGGCTACACCTTC. Translation gives CASRRQGADYGYTF.

V is TRBV20-1 and J is TRBJ1-1; D uncertain. V gave up 7 bases and J gave up 6 bases, with 27 bases separating them. The length of the CDR3 is 16 residues. CDR1 is DFQATT, CDR2 SNEGSKA, per germline (reference sequence). CDR3 amino acids: CSGRVTGLNYGAEAFF. The CDR3 coding sequence is TGCAGTGGAAGAGTAACGGGTCTCAATTACGGGGCTGAAGCTTTCTTT.

Concerning this clonotype: Because it lacks the conserved phenylalanine or tryptophan at the end, this CDR3 is likely a read error. It is unclear where the CDR3 begins or ends on the DNA, so no DNA is shown, and the CDR3 is as TCRdb lists it. V usage is TRBV6-2 or TRBV6-3 and J usage is TRBJ2-7; the D call TRBD1 from the table was never checked on the DNA. Germline V gene data show CDR1 as MNHEY and CDR2 as SVGEGT. The CDR3 is 13 amino acids long, termini counted. The CDR3 protein is CASRTGVGDPQVS.

This clonotype was detected once. The chain links TRBV10-1 to TRBJ2-3, with 10 bases that match TRBD1. The CDR3 has 18 amino acids. V trimming: 0 bases; J trimming: 5 bases; junction bases outside the gene matches: 11. Germline CDR1 WNHNN, CDR2 SYGVQD (reference sequence). As DNA, the CDR3 is TGCGCCAGCAGTGAGTCGACGTTGAGGGACAGGGGAGGAGATACGCAGTATTTT. It is translated as CASSESTLRDRGGDTQYF.

V gene TRBV12-3 or TRBV12-4 combines with J gene TRBJ1-6, with 10 positions matching TRBD1. V shed 5 bases, J shed 9 bases, and the junction held 7 bases outside the gene matches. The CDR3 totals 15 residues. CDR3 sequence (DNA): TGTGCCAGCAGTCCCGGGACAGGGGAGAGTTCACCCCTCCACTTT. Its translation: CASSPGTGESSPLHF.

This clonotype came up a few times. This chain connects TRBV12-3 or TRBV12-4 to TRBJ2-1, with TRBD2 matching over 10 bases. V lost 9 bases, J lost 2 bases, and 1 base stayed unmatched. CDR3 length equals 13 residues. As DNA, the CDR3 is TGTGCCAGTCTAGCGGGGGCCTACAATGAGCAGTTCTTC. As protein: CASLAGAYNEQFF.

The V gene is TRBV30, the J gene TRBJ2-7; a possible D gene is TRBD1 (6 bases). The germline V and J ends were trimmed by 0 bases and 4 bases, with 10 bases remaining between them. The CDR3 is made up of 13 amino acids. Germline V gene data show CDR1 as GTSNPN and CDR2 as SVGIG (reference sequence). CDR3 residues: CAWSVQGRYEQYF. In DNA form, the CDR3 reads TGTGCCTGGAGTGTCCAGGGGCGGTACGAGCAGTACTTC.

The rearrangement joins TRBV18 to TRBJ2-3; no clear D. The CDR3 is 12 residues long. Germline lookup yields CDR1 KGHSH and CDR2 LQKENI. V was cut by 2 bases and J by 6 bases, with 6 bases left in between. The CDR3 sequence is CASSPRPDTQYF. In DNA form, the CDR3 reads TGTGCCAGCTCACCAAGGCCGGATACGCAGTATTTT.

This clonotype showed up just a few times. The V gene is TRBV7-2, the J gene TRBJ2-5, with a tentative D call TRBD1 (5 bases). In germline, CDR1 is SGHTA, CDR2 FQGNSA. V gave up 2 bases and J gave up 3 bases, with 16 bases separating them. The CDR3 is made up of 16 amino acids. The DNA of the CDR3 is TGTGCCAGCAGCTTAAGGATCAGGGTGTATGAAGAGACCCAGTACTTC. It encodes CASSLRIRVYEETQYF.

This clonotype has ten or more counts. The chain is built from TRBV7-2 and TRBJ2-6; D is unclear. This CDR3 spans 15 amino acids. The V end lost 4 bases, the J end lost 0 bases, and 7 bases lay between the germline ends. CDR1 SGHTA and CDR2 FQGNSA come from the germline V gene. Here the CDR3 DNA reads TGTGCCAGCAGCTACCTTGGCTCTGGGGCCAACGTCCTGACTTTC. Its translation: CASSYLGSGANVLTF. Using reference TRBV7-2 and TRBJ2-6 for the parts outside the CDR3, the full variable domain is GAGVSQSPSNKVTEKGKDVELRCDPISGHTALYWYRQSLGQGLEFLIYFQGNSAPDKSGLPSDRFSAERTGGSVSTLTIQRTQQEDSAVYLCASSYLGSGANVLTFGAGSRLTVL.

This clonotype was counted a single time. The rearrangement links TRBV5-1 to TRBJ1-1; TRBD1 might be the D (5 bases). The length of the CDR3 is 14 residues. Between the trimmed V and J ends, which lost 0 bases and 5 bases, there was a span of 11 bases. Germline V gene lookup returns CDR1 SGHRS and CDR2 YFSETQ. CDR3 loop: CASSLAGGSTEAFF. The CDR3 coding sequence is TGCGCCAGCAGCTTGGCCGGGGGGAGTACTGAAGCTTTCTTT.